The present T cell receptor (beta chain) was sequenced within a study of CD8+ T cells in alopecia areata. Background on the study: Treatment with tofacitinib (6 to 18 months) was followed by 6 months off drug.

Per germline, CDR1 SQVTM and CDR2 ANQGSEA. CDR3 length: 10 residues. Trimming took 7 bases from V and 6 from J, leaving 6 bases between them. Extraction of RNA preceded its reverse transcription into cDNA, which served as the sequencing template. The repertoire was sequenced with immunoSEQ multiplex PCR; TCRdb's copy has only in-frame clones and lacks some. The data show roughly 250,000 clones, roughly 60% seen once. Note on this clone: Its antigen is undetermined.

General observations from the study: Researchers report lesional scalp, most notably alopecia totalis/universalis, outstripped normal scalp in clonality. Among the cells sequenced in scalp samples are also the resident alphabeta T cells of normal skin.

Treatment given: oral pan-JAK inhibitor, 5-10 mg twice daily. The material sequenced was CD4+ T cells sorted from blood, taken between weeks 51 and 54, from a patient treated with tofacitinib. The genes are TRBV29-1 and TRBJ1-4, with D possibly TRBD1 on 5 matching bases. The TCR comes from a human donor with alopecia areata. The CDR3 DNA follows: TGCAGCGCGGGGGATGAAAAACTGTTTTTT. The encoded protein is CSAGDEKLFF.